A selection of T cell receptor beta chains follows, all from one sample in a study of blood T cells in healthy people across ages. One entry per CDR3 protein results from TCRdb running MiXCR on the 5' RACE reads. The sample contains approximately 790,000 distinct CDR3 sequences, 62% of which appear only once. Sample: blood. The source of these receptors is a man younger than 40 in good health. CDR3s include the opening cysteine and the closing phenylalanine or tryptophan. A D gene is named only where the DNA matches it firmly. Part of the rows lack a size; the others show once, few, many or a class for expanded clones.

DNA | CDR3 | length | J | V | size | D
TGTGCCAGCGCCCTAGCCGGGGGCTATTGCAATCAGCCCCAGCATTTT | CASALAGGYCNQPQHF | 16 | TRBJ1-5 | TRBV7-2 | NA | NA
TGTGCCAGCAGTGCACCCGGAGCCTACGAGCAGTACTTC | CASSAPGAYEQYF | 13 | TRBJ2-7 | TRBV6-5 | few | NA
TGTGCCAGCAGTCCCCCCGGGACAGGGGCCTACGAGCAGTACTTC | CASSPPGTGAYEQYF | 15 | TRBJ2-7 | TRBV28 | few | TRBD1
TGTGCCAGCAGCCAAGATCTGTTGAGTTTGCGCCCCCTCCACTTT | CASSQDLLSLRPLHF | 15 | TRBJ1-6 | TRBV4-2 | once | NA
TGTGCCAGCAGCTTAGCGGGGATGACCGGGACCCAGTACTTC | CASSLAGMTGTQYF | 14 | TRBJ2-5 | TRBV7-9 | NA | NA
TGCGCCAGCAGCCAAGTAGCGGGGGGCCTCTACAATGAGCAGTTCTTC | CASSQVAGGLYNEQFF | 16 | TRBJ2-1 | TRBV4-3 | NA | TRBD2
TGTGCCAGCAGCGAGGGACACTACAATGAGCAGTTCTTC | CASSEGHYNEQFF | 13 | TRBJ2-1 | TRBV5-6 | NA | NA
TGTGCCAGCAGCTCCAACCCGGGACTAGCAACGGATACGCAGTATTTT | CASSSNPGLATDTQYF | 16 | TRBJ2-3 | TRBV7-3 | NA | TRBD2
TGTGCCAGCAGTATTGACAGGGGGAGAGAGCAGTTCTTC | CASSIDRGREQFF | 13 | TRBJ2-1 | TRBV27 | NA | TRBD1
TGCAGCGCTGGGGGACAGGGTCATGATGAGCAGTTCTTC | CSAGGQGHDEQFF | 13 | TRBJ2-1 | TRBV29-1 | NA | TRBD1
TGCAGTGCTAGAGAAGGAAAAGTGGAGACCCAGTACTTC | CSAREGKVETQYF | 13 | TRBJ2-5 | TRBV20-1 | few | NA
TGTGCCAGCAGTTACACTTGGCAGCAACGGTTAGAGACCCAGTACTTC | CASSYTWQQRLETQYF | 16 | TRBJ2-5 | TRBV6-5 | NA | NA
TGTGCCAGCAGTGAAGCGAGGAGTATGGAGCAGTTCTTC | CASSEARSMEQFF | 13 | TRBJ2-1 | TRBV2 | NA | NA
TGTGCCAGCAGCTTAGTTGCGGGGGGGCTCGACAATGAGCAGTTCTTC | CASSLVAGGLDNEQFF | 16 | TRBJ2-1 | TRBV7-2 | NA | TRBD2
TGCAGTGCTAGAGATGCGGCTAGCGCTTTCACAGATACGCAGTATTTT | CSARDAASAFTDTQYF | 16 | TRBJ2-3 | TRBV20-1 | NA | NA
TGTGCCACCAGCGCCCCCAACAGGGGTAATAATGAAAAACTGTTTTTT | CATSAPNRGNNEKLFF | 16 | TRBJ1-4 | TRBV15 | NA | TRBD1
TGCAGTGCGGGTCTAGCGGGGGGTTCTCAAGAGACCCAGTACTTC | CSAGLAGGSQETQYF | 15 | TRBJ2-5 | TRBV20-1 | NA | TRBD2